The rows below give T cell receptor beta chains drawn from one sample of a study of beta chain features in type 1 diabetes. The table came from immunoSEQ multiplex PCR; TCRdb's copy has only in-frame clones and leaves some out. The sample carries 500,000 to 650,000 clones, around 11% recorded once. The sample was naive CD4+ T cells from blood. The receptors shown here come from a man aged 30 to 45 with type 1 diabetes. CDR3s include the opening cysteine and the closing phenylalanine or tryptophan. D genes are given only for firm matches. Not all rows give a size; the values are once, few, many and, for expanded clones, a class.

TRBJ1-6 | TRBD1 | NA | TRBV7-8 | CASRTTGEGADSPLHF | TGTGCCAGCAGAACCACGGGAGAGGGGGCGGATTCACCCCTCCACTTT
TRBJ1-1 | NA | NA | TRBV7-2 | CASSLALVNTEAFF | TGTGCCAGCAGCTTAGCGTTAGTGAACACTGAAGCTTTCTTT
TRBJ1-2 | TRBD1 | few | TRBV18 | CASSPRDSNYGYTF | TGTGCCAGCTCACCACGGGACAGTAACTATGGCTACACCTTC
TRBJ2-5 | TRBD1 | few | TRBV19 | CASSPGQGVETQYF | TGTGCCAGTAGTCCGGGACAGGGGGTAGAGACCCAGTACTTC
TRBJ1-2 | NA | NA | TRBV29-1 | CSVGEDGYTF | TGCAGCGTTGGTGAGGATGGCTACACCTTC
TRBJ1-2 | TRBD1 | NA | TRBV2 | CASTGTGNYGYTF | TGTGCCAGCACTGGGACAGGGAACTATGGCTACACCTTC
TRBJ2-5 | NA | few | TRBV5-1 | CASSQQAASETQYF | TGCGCCAGCAGCCAGCAGGCGGCCTCAGAGACCCAGTACTTC
TRBJ1-1 | NA | NA | TRBV18 | CASSPRDGHTEAFF | TGTGCCAGCTCACCACGGGACGGCCACACTGAAGCTTTCTTT
TRBJ2-7 | TRBD1 | NA | TRBV9 | CASSADRVPYEQYF | TGTGCCAGCAGCGCGGACAGGGTCCCTTACGAGCAGTACTTC
TRBJ2-5 | TRBD1 | NA | TRBV29-1 | CSVTLTGGQETQYF | TGCAGCGTTACCCTGACAGGGGGTCAAGAGACCCAGTACTTC
TRBJ1-4 | TRBD1 | NA | TRBV7-9 | CASSLGQSNEKLFF | TGTGCCAGCAGCTTGGGACAGTCTAATGAAAAACTGTTTTTT
TRBJ2-3 | TRBD2 | NA | TRBV29-1 | CSVGPGRGDADTQYF | TGCAGCGTTGGCCCCGGGCGGGGGGATGCAGATACGCAGTATTTT
TRBJ2-6 | TRBD1 | NA | TRBV29-1 | CSVVWTGGDSGANVLTF | TGCAGCGTTGTTTGGACAGGGGGCGATTCTGGGGCCAACGTCCTGACTTTC
TRBJ1-1 | TRBD1 | NA | TRBV18 | CASSPFGQGEMGTEAFF | TGTGCCAGCTCCCCATTCGGACAGGGCGAGATGGGCACTGAAGCTTTCTTT
TRBJ1-1 | TRBD1 | few | TRBV10-3 | CATGQKGTEAFF | TGTGCCACGGGACAGAAGGGGACTGAAGCTTTCTTT
TRBJ2-3 | TRBD2 | NA | TRBV27 | CASVATGTSRSTDTQYF | TGTGCCAGCGTTGCTACCGGGACTAGTAGGAGCACAGATACGCAGTATTTT
TRBJ2-2 | NA | NA | TRBV9 | CASSVGLAQNTGELFF | TGTGCCAGCAGCGTAGGTCTAGCTCAGAACACCGGGGAGCTGTTTTTT
TRBJ2-5 | NA | few | TRBV14 | CASSQGVDSLIETQYF | TGTGCCAGCAGCCAAGGAGTCGACAGCTTAATTGAGACCCAGTACTTC
TRBJ2-1 | NA | few | TRBV2 | CASTAGIYNEQFF | TGTGCCAGCACCGCGGGAATTTACAATGAGCAGTTCTTC
TRBJ2-5 | TRBD1 | NA | TRBV5-1 | CASSAGTGNQETQYF | TGCGCCAGCAGCGCGGGGACAGGGAATCAAGAGACCCAGTACTTC
TRBJ2-1 | NA | few | TRBV6-6 | CASSSNQFF | TGTGCCAGCAGTTCGAACCAGTTCTTC
TRBJ1-1 | NA | few | TRBV6-5 | CASSFQQGNTEAFF | TGTGCCAGCAGCTTTCAACAGGGGAACACTGAAGCTTTCTTT
TRBJ2-5 | NA | few | TRBV6-5 | CASSYLTATQETQYF | TGTGCCAGCAGTTACCTGACAGCTACTCAAGAGACCCAGTACTTC
TRBJ2-1 | TRBD1 | NA | TRBV19 | CASRAGTGGKNEQFF | TGTGCCAGTAGGGCCGGGACAGGGGGTAAGAATGAGCAGTTCTTC
TRBJ2-3 | NA | NA | TRBV7-9 | CASSSLKDGQYF | TGTGCCAGCAGCTCGCTTAAGGATGGGCAGTATTTT
TRBJ1-4 | TRBD1 | few | TRBV27 | CASSSFTGVEKLFF | TGTGCCAGCAGTTCGTTCACAGGGGTGGAAAAACTGTTTTTT
TRBJ2-1 | NA | few | TRBV5-6 | CASSLGGRGINEQFF | TGTGCCAGCAGCTTGGGGGGAAGAGGAATCAATGAGCAGTTCTTC
TRBJ2-1 | TRBD2 | few | TRBV6-5 | CASTGTSGSYNEQFF | TGTGCCAGCACGGGGACTAGCGGTTCCTACAATGAGCAGTTCTTC
TRBJ1-5 | NA | few | TRBV25-1 | CASSQGYQPQHF | TGTGCCAGCAGCCAGGGGTATCAGCCCCAGCATTTT
TRBJ2-1 | TRBD1 | few | TRBV15 | CATSSRDRGDEQFF | TGTGCCACCAGCAGCCGGGACAGGGGTGATGAGCAGTTCTTC
TRBJ2-1 | TRBD1 | NA | TRBV4-3 | CASSHYRGTRNNEQFF | TGCGCCAGCAGCCATTACAGGGGGACGAGGAACAATGAGCAGTTCTTC
TRBJ2-3 | NA | NA | TRBV27 | CASTGTSTDTQYF | TGTGCCAGCACCGGTACTAGCACAGATACGCAGTATTTT
TRBJ2-7 | NA | few | TRBV7-9 | CASSSASKRAGYEQYF | TGTGCCAGCAGCTCAGCCTCAAAGAGGGCGGGGTACGAGCAGTACTTC
TRBJ2-3 | NA | NA | TRBV6-5 | CASSTGMSTQYF | TGTGCCAGCAGTACAGGGATGAGTACGCAGTATTTT
TRBJ2-3 | TRBD1 | NA | TRBV2 | CASSEQGQETDTQYF | TGTGCCAGCAGTGAACAGGGACAGGAGACAGATACGCAGTATTTT
TRBJ1-2 | TRBD1 | few | TRBV18 | CASSPDPGQGGYGYTF | TGTGCCAGCTCACCGGATCCGGGACAGGGGGGCTATGGCTACACCTTC
TRBJ2-7 | NA | few | TRBV20-1 | CSAPWTYEQYF | TGCAGTGCCCCGTGGACGTACGAGCAGTACTTC
TRBJ2-1 | NA | few | TRBV6-5 | CASSYGGGLHAQFF | TGTGCCAGCAGTTACGGCGGGGGCCTACATGCGCAGTTCTTC
TRBJ1-6 | NA | few | TRBV19 | CASSNVGGPLHF | TGTGCCAGTAGTAATGTAGGTGGGCCCCTCCACTTT
TRBJ2-5 | NA | few | TRBV29-1 | CSVRRTVQETQYF | TGCAGCGTTAGAAGGACAGTACAAGAGACCCAGTACTTC
TRBJ2-1 | NA | NA | TRBV4-3 | CASSQDPSYNEQFF | TGCGCCAGCAGCCAAGATCCCTCCTACAATGAGCAGTTCTTC
TRBJ1-4 | NA | few | TRBV6-5 | CASSYSKMSRGEKLFF | TGTGCCAGCAGTTACTCGAAGATGAGCAGGGGTGAAAAACTGTTTTTT
TRBJ2-7 | TRBD1 | NA | TRBV28 | CASSPQGTGLYEQYF | TGTGCCAGCAGTCCGCAGGGGACAGGGCTCTACGAGCAGTACTTC
TRBJ2-5 | NA | few | TRBV18 | CASSINGGPSAVETQYF | TGTGCCAGCTCAATTAACGGGGGCCCGTCGGCCGTAGAGACCCAGTACTTC
TRBJ1-3 | TRBD1 | NA | TRBV2 | CATSIGTASSGNTIYF | TGTGCCACCTCGATTGGGACAGCCAGCTCTGGAAACACCATATATTTT
TRBJ2-7 | NA | few | TRBV9 | CASSDEGEQYF | TGTGCCAGCAGCGATGAGGGGGAGCAGTACTTC
TRBJ1-4 | NA | NA | TRBV19 | CASSPRAAHNEKLFF | TGTGCCAGTAGCCCGCGGGCAGCTCATAATGAAAAACTGTTTTTT
TRBJ2-7 | TRBD1 | few | TRBV7-9 | CASSKDREQYF | TGTGCCAGCAGCAAGGACAGGGAGCAGTACTTC
TRBJ1-2 | NA | NA | TRBV4-3 | CASSQEPGFKNYGYTF | TGCGCCAGCAGCCAGGAACCAGGGTTCAAGAACTATGGCTACACCTTC
TRBJ2-5 | NA | few | TRBV27 | CASSRQVQETQYF | TGTGCCAGCAGTAGACAGGTACAAGAGACCCAGTACTTC
TRBJ1-2 | TRBD1 | NA | TRBV4-2 | CASSPKNGTEYGYTF | TGTGCCAGCAGCCCCAAAAATGGGACAGAATATGGCTACACCTTC